Listed below are T cell receptor beta chains from one sample, sequenced in a study of neurological immune-mediated disorders. TCRdb reprocessed the 5' RACE reads via MiXCR and lists one record per CDR3 protein. The sample has 20,000 or so distinct CDR3 sequences; under 15% are singletons. Source material: PBMCs. Receptor source: a woman aged 40-49 years with HTLV-1-associated myelopathy (HAM/TSP). Both conserved end residues are part of each CDR3. Each record gives: clone size, D gene, J gene, V gene, CDR3 DNA, CDR3 protein. The D gene is left open where the match is weak. The listing skips clone size in some rows; elsewhere it reads once, few, many or a size class.

many,TRBD2,TRBJ2-5,TRBV3-1,TGTGCCAGCAGCCAAGATTCCCTAGCGGGGCGAGGGTTCCAAGAGACCCAGTACTTC,CASSQDSLAGRGFQETQYF
-,-,TRBJ1-1,TRBV11-2,TGTGCCAGCAGCCCGACAGGTAGTAATGAAGCTGAAGCTTTCTTT,CASSPTGSNEAEAFF
few,TRBD1,TRBJ2-3,TRBV7-8,TGTGCCAGCAGCTTTACGACAGGGGAGACAGATACGCAGTATTTT,CASSFTTGETDTQYF
many,-,TRBJ2-1,TRBV24-1,TGTGCCACCAGTGGATTTGGCAGTCGAGGGCATGAGCAGTTCTTC,CATSGFGSRGHEQFF
many,-,TRBJ1-5,TRBV12-3/TRBV12-4,TGTGCCAGCAGTCCCGGGACACTCAGCAATCAGCCCCAGCATTTT,CASSPGTLSNQPQHF
many,-,TRBJ1-5,TRBV28,TGTGCCAGCAGCGGGACAACTCACACAAGGGGCAATCAGCCCCAGCATTTT,CASSGTTHTRGNQPQHF
many,-,TRBJ2-5,TRBV25-1,TGTGCCAGCAGTGAGATGGAGACCCAGTACTTC,CASSEMETQYF
many,TRBD1,TRBJ1-2,TRBV29-1,TGCAGCGTTACTACTTCAATGACAGGGTATGGCTACACCTTC,CSVTTSMTGYGYTF
many,TRBD1,TRBJ2-7,TRBV6-5,TGTGCCAGCAGTTACCGGATCCAAACGAGGACAGGGAACGAGCAGTACTTC,CASSYRIQTRTGNEQYF
many,-,TRBJ1-6,TRBV12-3/TRBV12-4,TGTGCCAGCAGTTTGGGGGCCCCCGGCGCCCTCCACTTT,CASSLGAPGALHF
many,-,TRBJ1-6,TRBV18,TGTGCCAGCTCACCAGGGACCAATTCACCCCTCCACTTT,CASSPGTNSPLHF
many,TRBD2,TRBJ2-3,TRBV7-3,TGTGCCAGCAGCTCCGGGACTAGCCTTACAGATACGCAGTATTTT,CASSSGTSLTDTQYF
once,-,TRBJ2-5,TRBV2,TGTTCCAGCAGCGGACGGGACCGTCGAGAGACCCATTACTTC,CSSSGRDRRETHYF
-,-,TRBJ1-6,TRBV27,TGTGCCAGCAGGACAGCCCGAAAGGGGCCCCTCCACTTT,CASRTARKGPLHF
many,TRBD1,TRBJ1-4,TRBV9,TGTGCCAGCAGCCCAATGGGACAGCAGAAACTGTTTTTT,CASSPMGQQKLFF
many,-,TRBJ1-1,TRBV4-3,TGCGCCAGCAGCCAAGACGTCGCGGGGGCTGAAGCTTTCTTT,CASSQDVAGAEAFF
many,-,TRBJ2-5,TRBV20-1,TGCAGTGCGAGAAGGCTAGCGAAGGAGACCCAGTACTTC,CSARRLAKETQYF
many,TRBD1,TRBJ1-1,TRBV29-1,TGCAGCGTCAGGGACAGGTCGAACACTGAAGCTTTCTTT,CSVRDRSNTEAFF